This paragraph covers one T cell receptor (beta chain) sequence. Clones were sequenced by immunoSEQ multiplex PCR, and TCRdb holds only the in-frame ones, with some missing. This sample has approximately 1,100 clones, with less than 25% found just once. These data come from a study of T cells in localized non-small cell lung cancer. CDR1 is LNHNV, CDR2 YYDKDF, per germline (reference sequence). Losses at the gene ends were 3 bases for V and 3 bases for J; bases not matched to a gene: 7. The CDR3 loop spans 16 amino acids. Source: normal lung tissue next to the tumor, taken before any cancer treatment. The clonotype comes from a male donor at least 60 years old with stage III lung adenocarcinoma. The chain employs TRBV15 and TRBJ1-5; 8 nucleotides match TRBD1. The CDR3 region is CATSSTRGQYNQPQHF. The CDR3 region has the DNA TGTGCCACCAGCAGCACCAGGGGGCAATACAATCAGCCCCAGCATTTT.